This paragraph covers one TCR beta chain sequence. Its target is unknown. The PCR ran on 60 Vbeta and 13 Jbeta primers. Produced via immunoSEQ multiplex PCR; TCRdb's table is partial and in-frame only. The data show 110,000 to 150,000 clones, 80% seen once. This sample was included in a study of cytomegalovirus exposure and HLA in healthy donors. Study-wide points: Most CMV-associated TCR beta chains were later found to appear HLA-restricted.

Trimming removed 3 bases from V and 2 bases from J, with 8 bases in between. Looked up from germline, CDR1 is SGDLS and CDR2 is YYNGEE. The CDR3 covers 13 residues. The chain combines TRBV9 with TRBJ2-5; possible D gene TRBD1, 5 bases. The receptor was derived from a man in his forties or fifties in good health and CMV-seronegative. The sample consisted of PBMCs. The CDR3 bases are TGTGCCAGCAGCGGTGACAGTCAAGAGACCCAGTACTTC. This translates into CASSGDSQETQYF.